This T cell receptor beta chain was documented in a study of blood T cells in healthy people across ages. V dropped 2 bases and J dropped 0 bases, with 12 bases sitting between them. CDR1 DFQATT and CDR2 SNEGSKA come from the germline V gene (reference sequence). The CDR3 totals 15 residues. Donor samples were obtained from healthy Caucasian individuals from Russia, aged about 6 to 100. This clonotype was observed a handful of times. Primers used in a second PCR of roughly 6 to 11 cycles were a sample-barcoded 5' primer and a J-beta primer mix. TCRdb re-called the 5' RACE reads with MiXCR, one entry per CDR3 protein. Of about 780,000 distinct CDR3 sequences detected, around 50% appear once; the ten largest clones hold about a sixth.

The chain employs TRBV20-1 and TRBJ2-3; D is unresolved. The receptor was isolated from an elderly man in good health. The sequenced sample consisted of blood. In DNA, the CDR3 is TGCAGTGCTAGAAGGGCCAGCACTAGCACAGATACGCAGTATTTT. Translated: CSARRASTSTDTQYF.